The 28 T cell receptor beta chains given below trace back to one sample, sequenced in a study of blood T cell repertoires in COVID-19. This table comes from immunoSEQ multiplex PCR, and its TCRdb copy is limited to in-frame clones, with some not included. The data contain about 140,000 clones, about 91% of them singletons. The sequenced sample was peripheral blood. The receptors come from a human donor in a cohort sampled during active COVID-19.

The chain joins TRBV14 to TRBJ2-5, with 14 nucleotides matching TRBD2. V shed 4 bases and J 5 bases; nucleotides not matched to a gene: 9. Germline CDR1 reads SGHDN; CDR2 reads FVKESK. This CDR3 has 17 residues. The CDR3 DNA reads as TGTGCCAGCAGCCCCCTAGGACTAGCGGGGGGTATTGAGACCCAGTACTTC. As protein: CASSPLGLAGGIETQYF.

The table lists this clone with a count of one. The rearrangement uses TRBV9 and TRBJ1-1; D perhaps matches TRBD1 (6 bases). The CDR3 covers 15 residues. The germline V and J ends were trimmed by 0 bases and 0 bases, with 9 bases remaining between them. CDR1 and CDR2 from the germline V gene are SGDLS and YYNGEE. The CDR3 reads CASSVEGDLNTEAFF. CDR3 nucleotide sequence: TGTGCCAGCAGCGTAGAGGGGGACCTGAACACTGAAGCTTTCTTT.

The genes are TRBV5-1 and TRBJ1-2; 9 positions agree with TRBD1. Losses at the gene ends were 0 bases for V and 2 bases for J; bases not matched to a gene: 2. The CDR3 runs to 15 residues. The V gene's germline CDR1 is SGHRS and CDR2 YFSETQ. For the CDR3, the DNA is TGCGCCAGCAGCTTGGGGGACAGGGTCAACTATGGCTACACCTTC. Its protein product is CASSLGDRVNYGYTF.

Here the CDR3 reads CASSPPVSSRETQYF. DNA of the CDR3: TGTGCCAGCTCACCACCGGTGTCTAGTAGGGAGACCCAGTACTTC. This sequence joins TRBV18 and TRBJ2-5; D is unclear. V lost 0 bases to trimming and J lost 5 bases, with 13 bases between them. The CDR3 spans 15 residues. CDR1 and CDR2 (germline): KGHSH, LQKENI.

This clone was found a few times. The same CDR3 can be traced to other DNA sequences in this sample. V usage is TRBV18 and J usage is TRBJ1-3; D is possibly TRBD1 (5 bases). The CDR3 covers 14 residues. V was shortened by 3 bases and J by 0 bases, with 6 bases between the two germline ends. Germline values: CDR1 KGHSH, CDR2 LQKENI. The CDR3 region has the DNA TGTGCCAGCTCACCCCAGGGCTCTGGAAACACCATATATTTT. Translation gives CASSPQGSGNTIYF.

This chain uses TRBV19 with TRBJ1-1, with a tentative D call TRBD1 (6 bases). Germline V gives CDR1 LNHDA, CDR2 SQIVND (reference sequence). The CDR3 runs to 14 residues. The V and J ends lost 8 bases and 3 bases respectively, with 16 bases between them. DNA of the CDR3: TGTGCCAGTGCAATAACAGGGACCGACACTGAAGCTTTCTTT. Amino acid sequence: CASAITGTDTEAFF.

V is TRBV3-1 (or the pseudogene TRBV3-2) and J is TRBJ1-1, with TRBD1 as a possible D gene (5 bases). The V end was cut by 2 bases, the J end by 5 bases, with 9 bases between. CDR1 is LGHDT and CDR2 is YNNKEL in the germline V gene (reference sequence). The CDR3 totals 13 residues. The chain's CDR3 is CASSQPQGTEAFF. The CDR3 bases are TGTGCCAGCAGCCAACCCCAGGGAACTGAAGCTTTCTTT.

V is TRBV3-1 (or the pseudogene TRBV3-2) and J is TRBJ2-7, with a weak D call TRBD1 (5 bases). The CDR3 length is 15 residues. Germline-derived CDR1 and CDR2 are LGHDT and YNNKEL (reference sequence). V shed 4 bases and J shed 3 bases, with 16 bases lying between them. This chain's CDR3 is CASSPLPFDSYEQYF. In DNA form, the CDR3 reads TGTGCCAGCAGCCCCTTGCCCTTTGACAGCTACGAGCAGTACTTC.

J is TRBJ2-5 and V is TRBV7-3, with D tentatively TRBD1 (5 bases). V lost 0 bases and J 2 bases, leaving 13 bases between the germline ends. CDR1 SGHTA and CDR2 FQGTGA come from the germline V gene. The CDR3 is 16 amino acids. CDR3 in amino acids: CASSLTWGQIQETQYF. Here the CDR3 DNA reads TGTGCCAGCAGCTTAACGTGGGGCCAAATTCAAGAGACCCAGTACTTC.

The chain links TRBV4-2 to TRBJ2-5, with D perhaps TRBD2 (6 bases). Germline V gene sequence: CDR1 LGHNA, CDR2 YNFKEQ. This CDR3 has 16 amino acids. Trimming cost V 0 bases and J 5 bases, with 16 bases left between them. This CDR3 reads CASSQEQLATGETQYF. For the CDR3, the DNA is TGTGCCAGCAGCCAAGAGCAACTAGCCACGGGGGAGACCCAGTACTTC.

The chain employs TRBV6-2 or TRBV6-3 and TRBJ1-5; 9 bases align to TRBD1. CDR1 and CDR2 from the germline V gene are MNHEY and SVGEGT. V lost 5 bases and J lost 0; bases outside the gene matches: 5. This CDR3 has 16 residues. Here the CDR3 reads CASSRQGVGSNQPQHF. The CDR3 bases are TGTGCCAGCAGTCGACAGGGGGTGGGTAGCAATCAGCCCCAGCATTTT.

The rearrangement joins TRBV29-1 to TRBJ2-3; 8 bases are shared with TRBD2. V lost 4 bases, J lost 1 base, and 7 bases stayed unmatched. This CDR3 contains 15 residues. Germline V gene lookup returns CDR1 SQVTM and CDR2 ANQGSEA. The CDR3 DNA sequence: TGCAGCGTTGTTTTTCGTAGCGGGGGCACAGATACGCAGTATTTT. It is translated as CSVVFRSGGTDTQYF.

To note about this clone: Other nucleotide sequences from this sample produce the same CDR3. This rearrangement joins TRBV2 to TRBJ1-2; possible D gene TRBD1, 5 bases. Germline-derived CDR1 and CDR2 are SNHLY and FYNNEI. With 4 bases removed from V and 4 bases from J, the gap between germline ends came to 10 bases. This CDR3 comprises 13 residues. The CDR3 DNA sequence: TGTGCCAGCAGTGGCGGGGGGTCCTATGGCTACACCTTC. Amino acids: CASSGGGSYGYTF.

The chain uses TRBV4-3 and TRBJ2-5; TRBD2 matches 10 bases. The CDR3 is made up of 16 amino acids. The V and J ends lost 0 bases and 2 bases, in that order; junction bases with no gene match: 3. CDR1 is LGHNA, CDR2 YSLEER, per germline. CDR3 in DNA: TGCGCCAGCAGCCAAGAAATAGCGGGGGGTCAAGAGACCCAGTACTTC. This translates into CASSQEIAGGQETQYF.

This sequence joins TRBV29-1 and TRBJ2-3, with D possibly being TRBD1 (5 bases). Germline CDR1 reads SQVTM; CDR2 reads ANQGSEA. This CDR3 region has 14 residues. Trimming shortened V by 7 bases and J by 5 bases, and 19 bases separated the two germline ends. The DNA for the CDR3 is TGCAGCGCAGCGTGGGGCTTCCCTCGAGATACGCAGTATTTT. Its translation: CSAAWGFPRDTQYF.

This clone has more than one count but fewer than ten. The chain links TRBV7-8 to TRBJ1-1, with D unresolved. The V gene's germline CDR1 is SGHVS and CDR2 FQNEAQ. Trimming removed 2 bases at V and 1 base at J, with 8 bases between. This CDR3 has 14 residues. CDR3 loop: CASSLMEGNTEAFF. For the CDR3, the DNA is TGTGCCAGCAGCTTAATGGAGGGGAACACTGAAGCTTTCTTT.

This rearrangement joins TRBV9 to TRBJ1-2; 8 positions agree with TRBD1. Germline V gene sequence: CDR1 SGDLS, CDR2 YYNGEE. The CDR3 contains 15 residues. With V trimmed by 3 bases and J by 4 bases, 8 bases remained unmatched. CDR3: CASSGGPDRVYGYTF. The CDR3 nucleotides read TGTGCCAGCAGCGGGGGGCCGGACAGGGTCTATGGCTACACCTTC. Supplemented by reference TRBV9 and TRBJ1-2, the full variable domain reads DSGVTQTPKHLITATGQRVTLRCSPRSGDLSVYWYQQSLDQGLQFLIQYYNGEERAKGNILERFSAQQFPDLHSELNLSSLELGDSALYFCASSGGPDRVYGYTFGSGTRLTVV.

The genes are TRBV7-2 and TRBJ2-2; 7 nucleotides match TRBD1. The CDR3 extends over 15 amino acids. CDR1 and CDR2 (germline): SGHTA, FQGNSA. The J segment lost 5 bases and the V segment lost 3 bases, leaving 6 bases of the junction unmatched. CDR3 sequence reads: CASSFWTGDTGELFF. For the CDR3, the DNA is TGTGCCAGCAGCTTCTGGACAGGAGATACCGGGGAGCTGTTTTTT.

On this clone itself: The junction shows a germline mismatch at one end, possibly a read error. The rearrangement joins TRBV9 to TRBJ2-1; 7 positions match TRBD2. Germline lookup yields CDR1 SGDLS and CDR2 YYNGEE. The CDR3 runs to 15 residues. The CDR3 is CASSVEQTSYHEQFF. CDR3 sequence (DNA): TGTGCCAGCAGCGTCGAACAGACTAGCTACCATGAGCAGTTCTTC. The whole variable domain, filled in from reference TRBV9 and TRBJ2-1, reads DSGVTQTPKHLITATGQRVTLRCSPRSGDLSVYWYQQSLDQGLQFLIQYYNGEERAKGNILERFSAQQFPDLHSELNLSSLELGDSALYFCASSVEQTSYHEQFFGPGTRLTVL.

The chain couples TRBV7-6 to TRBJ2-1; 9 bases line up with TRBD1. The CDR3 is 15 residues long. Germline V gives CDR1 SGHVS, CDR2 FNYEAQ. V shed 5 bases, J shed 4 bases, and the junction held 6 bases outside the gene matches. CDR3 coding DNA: TGTGCCAGCAGCGGTTGGGACAGGGTTTACAATGAGCAGTTCTTC. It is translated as CASSGWDRVYNEQFF.

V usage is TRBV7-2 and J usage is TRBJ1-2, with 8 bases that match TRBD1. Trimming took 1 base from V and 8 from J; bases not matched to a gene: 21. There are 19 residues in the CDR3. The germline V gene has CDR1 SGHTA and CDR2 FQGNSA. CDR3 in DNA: TGTGCCAGCAGCTTAGGGCCAAGGTTAACCGGGACAGGATATTGGGGCTACACCTTC. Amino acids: CASSLGPRLTGTGYWGYTF. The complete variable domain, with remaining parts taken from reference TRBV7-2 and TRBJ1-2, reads GAGVSQSPSNKVTEKGKDVELRCDPISGHTALYWYRQSLGQGLEFLIYFQGNSAPDKSGLPSDRFSAERTGGSVSTLTIQRTQQEDSAVYLCASSLGPRLTGTGYWGYTFGSGTRLTVV.

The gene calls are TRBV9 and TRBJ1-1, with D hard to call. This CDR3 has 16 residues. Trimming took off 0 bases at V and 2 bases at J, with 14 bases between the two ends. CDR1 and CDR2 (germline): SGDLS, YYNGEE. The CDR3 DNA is TGTGCCAGCAGCGTAGGTGTTACGAGCCTAAACACTGAAGCTTTCTTT. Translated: CASSVGVTSLNTEAFF.

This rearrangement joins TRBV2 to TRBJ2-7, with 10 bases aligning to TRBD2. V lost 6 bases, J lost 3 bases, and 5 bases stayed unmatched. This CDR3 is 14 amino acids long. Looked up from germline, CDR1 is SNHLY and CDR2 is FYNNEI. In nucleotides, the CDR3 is TGTGCCAGCAGGGGAGGACTAGCGGTCTACGAGCAGTACTTC. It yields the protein CASRGGLAVYEQYF.

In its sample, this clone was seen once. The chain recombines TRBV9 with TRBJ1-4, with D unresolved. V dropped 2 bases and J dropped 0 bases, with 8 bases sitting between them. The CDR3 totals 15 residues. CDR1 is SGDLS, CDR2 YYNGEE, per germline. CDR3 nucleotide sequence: TGTGCCAGCAGCGTCAGTGTTGCAACTAATGAAAAACTGTTTTTT. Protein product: CASSVSVATNEKLFF.

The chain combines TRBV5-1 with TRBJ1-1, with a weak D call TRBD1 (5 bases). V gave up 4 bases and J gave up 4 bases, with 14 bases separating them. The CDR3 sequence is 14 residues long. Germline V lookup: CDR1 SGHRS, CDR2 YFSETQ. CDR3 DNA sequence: TGCGCCAGCAGCCCTCAGGGAGGCGGCACTGAAGCTTTCTTT. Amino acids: CASSPQGGGTEAFF.

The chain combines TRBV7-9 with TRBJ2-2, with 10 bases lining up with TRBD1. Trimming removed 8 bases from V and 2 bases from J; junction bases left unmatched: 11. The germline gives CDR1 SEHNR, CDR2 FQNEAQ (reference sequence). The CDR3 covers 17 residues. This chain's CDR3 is CASLSRDRGPNTGELFF. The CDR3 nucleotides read TGTGCCAGCCTTTCCCGGGACAGGGGCCCTAACACCGGGGAGCTGTTTTTT.

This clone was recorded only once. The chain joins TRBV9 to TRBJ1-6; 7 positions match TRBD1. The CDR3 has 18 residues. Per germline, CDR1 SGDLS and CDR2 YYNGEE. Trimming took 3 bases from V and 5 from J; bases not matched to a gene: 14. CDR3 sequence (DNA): TGTGCCAGCAGCGCCAGTAGAGGGGGCGCGACGGATAATTCACCCCTCCACTTT. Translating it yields CASSASRGGATDNSPLHF.

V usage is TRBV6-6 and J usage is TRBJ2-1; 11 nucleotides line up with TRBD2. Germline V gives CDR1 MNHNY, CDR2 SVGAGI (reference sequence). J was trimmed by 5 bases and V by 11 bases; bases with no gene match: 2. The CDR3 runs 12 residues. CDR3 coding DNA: TGTGCCGTAGCGGGGGGGCACAATGAGCAGTTCTTC. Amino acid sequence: CAVAGGHNEQFF.